A single T cell receptor (beta chain) is shown here with its context. The same CDR3 is also encoded by other DNA sequences in this sample. Splitting of CD4+ cells produced CD45RA+ naive and CD45RA-negative memory subsets. The data are from a study of shared clonotypes between healthy human individuals. The CDR3 runs 13 residues. The germline V and J ends were trimmed by 0 bases and 7 bases, with 8 bases remaining between them. Looked up from germline, CDR1 is SGHKS and CDR2 is YYEKEE (reference sequence). Here immunoSEQ multiplex PCR was the method, and the copy in TCRdb shows in-frame clones only, minus some. The data show over 2 million clones, roughly 94% seen once.

This TCR was recovered from a man aged 18 to 30 in good health. The specimen sequenced was naive CD4+ T cells sorted from blood. Specified subset: CD45RA+ positively selected. V and J are TRBV5-5 and TRBJ1-5; maybe TRBD1 (5 bases). The CDR3 bases are TGTGCCAGCAGCTTGGAGGGGATCCAGCCCCAGCATTTT. Translated, it gives CASSLEGIQPQHF.